The T cell receptor (beta chain) under discussion was sequenced for a study of T cells in Graves' hyperthyroidism and ophthalmopathy. Amplification yielded TCR beta CDR3 regions, with RNA transcripts as the source. The primer set for the first-round RT-PCR of the TCR CDR3 was HTBI. TCRdb analysed the multiplex PCR reads with MiXCR anew, one entry per CDR3 protein. The sample includes approximately 400,000 distinct CDR3 sequences, around a sixth of them seen just once. Trimming took off 4 bases at V and 8 bases at J, with 15 bases between the two ends. This CDR3 spans 14 amino acids. The germline V gene encodes CDR1 MDHEN and CDR2 SYDVKM.

The sample was blood. This TCR was recovered from a man younger than 35 with Graves' ophthalmopathy. The V and J genes are TRBV28 and TRBJ2-1; D not resolved. The DNA for the CDR3 is TGTGCCAGCAGTTCTGGACCGCAGGCTCATGAGCAGTTCTTC. Amino acid sequence: CASSSGPQAHEQFF.